The rows below give T cell receptor beta chains drawn from one sample of a study of blood T cell repertoires in COVID-19. Some clones are missing from TCRdb's copy, which holds only in-frame ones; the method was immunoSEQ multiplex PCR. The data show hundreds of thousands of clones, 83% seen once. Sequencing was performed on peripheral blood. The source of these receptors is a woman between 50 and 59 years old with acute or convalescent COVID-19. CDR3s include the opening cysteine and the closing phenylalanine or tryptophan. D genes are given only for firm matches. Size tells how often a clone was seen (once, few, many) or the class of an expanded clone, and some rows leave it out.

D gene	clone size	J gene	V gene	CDR3 protein	CDR3 DNA
.	.	TRBJ1-6	TRBV28	CASSLLGISYNSPLHF	TGTGCCAGCAGTTTACTCGGGATCTCCTATAATTCACCCCTCCACTTT
.	.	TRBJ1-6	TRBV7-3	CASSSVGGYNSPLHF	TGTGCCAGCAGCTCAGTAGGGGGTTATAATTCACCCCTCCACTTT
TRBD1	.	TRBJ1-1	TRBV15	CATSRTGWNTEAFF	TGTGCCACCAGCCGGACAGGGTGGAACACTGAAGCTTTCTTT
.	.	TRBJ1-6	TRBV7-8	CASSPPGVASPLHF	TGTGCCAGCAGCCCACCGGGGGTGGCATCACCCCTCCACTTT
TRBD1	.	TRBJ2-7	TRBV2	CASSYGTGSYEQYF	TGTGCCAGCAGTTATGGGACAGGGTCCTACGAGCAGTACTTC
TRBD1	once	TRBJ1-1	TRBV30	CAWSEGTVRAEAFF	TGTGCCTGGAGTGAGGGGACAGTTAGGGCTGAAGCTTTCTTT
.	.	TRBJ2-7	TRBV3-1/TRBV3-2	CASSRNEGVSYEQYF	TGTGCCAGCAGCCGTAATGAGGGGGTCTCCTACGAGCAGTACTTC
TRBD2	.	TRBJ2-1	TRBV11-1	CASSLAGGGGAPSRFF	TGTGCCAGCAGCTTAGCTGGTGGCGGGGGGGCCCCCTCTCGGTTCTTC
TRBD1	many	TRBJ1-6	TRBV20-1	CSASLGDRAASPLHF	TGCAGTGCTAGTTTGGGTGACAGGGCGGCTTCACCCCTCCACTTT
TRBD2	few	TRBJ2-7	TRBV28	CASSARGGRAYEQYF	TGTGCCAGCAGTGCCCGTGGCGGGAGAGCCTACGAGCAGTACTTC
TRBD1	.	TRBJ2-7	TRBV11-2	CASSLSTGDYEQYF	TGTGCCAGCAGCTTATCGACAGGGGACTACGAGCAGTACTTC
TRBD1	few	TRBJ2-2	TRBV6-2/TRBV6-3	CASSRRQGAAGELFF	TGTGCCAGCAGCCGCAGACAGGGGGCAGCCGGGGAGCTGTTTTTT
.	few	TRBJ1-5	TRBV6-6	CASSRGQQQPQHF	TGTGCCAGCAGCCGAGGACAGCAACAGCCCCAGCATTTT
.	.	TRBJ2-7	TRBV12-3/TRBV12-4	CASSPHRVGEQYF	TGTGCCAGCAGCCCACACAGGGTGGGTGAGCAGTACTTC
TRBD1	.	TRBJ2-6	TRBV27	CASSKDRAPPGANVLTF	TGTGCCAGCAGTAAGGACAGGGCACCCCCTGGGGCCAACGTCCTGACTTTC
TRBD2	once	TRBJ2-3	TRBV6-2/TRBV6-3	CASSSGTSVNTQYF	TGTGCCAGCAGTTCTGGGACTAGCGTAAATACGCAGTATTTT
TRBD1	.	TRBJ2-3	TRBV2	CASSEGQGDADTQYF	TGTGCCAGCAGTGAAGGACAGGGAGACGCAGATACGCAGTATTTT
.	.	TRBJ2-2	TRBV19	CASSTTGYPGELFF	TGTGCCAGTAGTACCACAGGGTACCCCGGGGAGCTGTTTTTT
TRBD1	.	TRBJ2-7	TRBV7-2	CASSFGTAYEQYF	TGTGCCAGCAGCTTCGGGACAGCCTACGAGCAGTACTTC
TRBD2	.	TRBJ2-1	TRBV19	CASRNIWGLAGVSSYNEQFF	TGTGCCAGTAGGAATATATGGGGTTTAGCGGGGGTAAGCTCCTACAATGAGCAGTTCTTC
.	.	TRBJ1-3	TRBV28	CASSWGGAGNTIYF	TGTGCCAGCAGCTGGGGGGGGGCTGGAAACACCATATATTTT
TRBD2	.	TRBJ2-5	TRBV18	CASSPGERGDQETQYF	TGTGCCAGCTCACCAGGGGAGCGGGGGGATCAAGAGACCCAGTACTTC
.	.	TRBJ1-2	TRBV12-3/TRBV12-4	CASIGGDYGYTF	TGTGCCAGCATCGGGGGGGACTATGGCTACACCTTC
TRBD1	.	TRBJ1-2	TRBV5-1	CASSSGDSYGYTF	TGCGCCAGCAGCTCCGGGGACAGTTATGGCTACACCTTC
TRBD1	.	TRBJ2-1	TRBV3-1/TRBV3-2	CASSQDFRTGVQFF	TGTGCCAGCAGCCAAGATTTTAGGACAGGGGTGCAGTTCTTC
TRBD1	.	TRBJ1-5	TRBV6-5	CASTTGANQPQHF	TGTGCCAGCACGACAGGGGCCAATCAGCCCCAGCATTTT
.	once	TRBJ1-1	TRBV7-9	CASSPQSRGGGEAFF	TGTGCCAGCAGCCCGCAAAGCAGGGGAGGGGGTGAAGCTTTCTTT
.	.	TRBJ1-2	TRBV14	CASSQDFAGGYTF	TGTGCCAGCAGCCAAGATTTTGCAGGCGGCTACACCTTC
TRBD1	.	TRBJ2-1	TRBV28	CASTPDRLNEQFF	TGTGCCAGCACCCCGGACAGGCTCAATGAGCAGTTCTTC
.	.	TRBJ1-4	TRBV2	CASSEFGVINEKLFF	TGTGCCAGCAGTGAATTCGGGGTGATTAATGAAAAACTGTTTTTT
.	.	TRBJ2-2	TRBV11-1	CASSLDPGVVTGELFF	TGTGCCAGCAGCTTAGATCCCGGGGTAGTCACCGGGGAGCTGTTTTTT
TRBD1	.	TRBJ1-5	TRBV6-5	CASSAGQGVNQPQHF	TGTGCCAGCAGCGCCGGACAGGGCGTCAATCAGCCCCAGCATTTT
.	.	TRBJ2-7	TRBV4-2	CASSPRGDYEQYF	TGTGCCAGCAGCCCACGAGGTGACTACGAGCAGTACTTC
.	once	TRBJ1-5	TRBV5-8	CASSFDRSDQPQHF	TGTGCCAGCAGTTTTGACAGGTCAGATCAGCCCCAGCATTTT
.	.	TRBJ2-7	TRBV7-9	CASSPPTQGLYEQYF	TGTGCCAGCAGCCCGCCCACACAGGGATTATACGAGCAGTACTTC